Sequencing of this T cell receptor beta chain was carried out in a study of cytomegalovirus exposure and HLA in healthy donors. General observations from the study: There were several of the most significant clusters that appeared linked to common viral pathogens in a later analysis. A later analysis reportedly found fewer N-insertions in an Asian-associated ancestry cluster than the approximately 670-donor mean. Analysis was performed later, and it showed HLA-associated TCR beta chains to be more clonally expanded than equally common others.

Primers for the PCR totalled 60 Vbeta and 13 Jbeta. Clones were read by immunoSEQ multiplex PCR, and TCRdb kept only the in-frame ones, dropping some. The sample gives 150,000 to 180,000 clones, 65% to 85% of which show up once; over 5% is in the top ten. Germline V CDR1 and CDR2: MNHEY, SMNVEV (reference sequence). The CDR3 runs to 15 residues. V shed 5 bases and J 5 bases; nucleotides not matched to a gene: 8. With regard to this clone: No antigen is known for it.

This TCR was sampled from a woman in her thirties or forties in good health and CMV-seropositive. The sample comprised PBMCs. The chain couples TRBV27 to TRBJ2-7; 11 positions match TRBD1. This CDR3 reads CASSLGTGGYDEQYF. CDR3 bases: TGTGCCAGCAGTCTCGGGACAGGGGGGTACGACGAGCAGTACTTC.